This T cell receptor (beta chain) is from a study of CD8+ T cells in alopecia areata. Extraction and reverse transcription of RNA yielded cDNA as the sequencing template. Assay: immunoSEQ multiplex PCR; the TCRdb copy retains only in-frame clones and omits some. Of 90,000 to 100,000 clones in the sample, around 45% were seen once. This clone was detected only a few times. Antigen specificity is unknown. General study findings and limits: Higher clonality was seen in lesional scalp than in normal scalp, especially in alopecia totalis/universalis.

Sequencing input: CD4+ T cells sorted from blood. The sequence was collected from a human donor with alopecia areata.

CDR3 bases: TGCGCCAGCAGCCAAGTAGACAGGGCTAACTATGGCTACACCTTC. Protein: CASSQVDRANYGYTF. This chain links TRBV4-1 with TRBJ1-2; 7 nucleotides match TRBD1. Germline V gene lookup returns CDR1 MGHRA and CDR2 YSYEKL. V lost 1 base, J lost 0 bases, and 2 bases stayed unmatched. The CDR3 contains 15 residues.